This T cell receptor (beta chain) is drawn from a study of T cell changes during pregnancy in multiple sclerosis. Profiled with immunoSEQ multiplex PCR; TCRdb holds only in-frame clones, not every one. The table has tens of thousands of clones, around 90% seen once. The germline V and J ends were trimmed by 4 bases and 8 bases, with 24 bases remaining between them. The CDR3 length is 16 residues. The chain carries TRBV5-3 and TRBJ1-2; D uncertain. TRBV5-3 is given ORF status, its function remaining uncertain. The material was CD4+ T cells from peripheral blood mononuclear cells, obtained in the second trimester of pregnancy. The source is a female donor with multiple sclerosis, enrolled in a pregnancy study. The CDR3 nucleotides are TGTGCCAGAAGCCCCCTGGGTGCCGGGAGCATCTGCGGCTACACCTTC. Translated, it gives CARSPLGAGSICGYTF.